This T cell receptor beta chain was captured in a study of cytomegalovirus exposure and HLA in healthy donors. Study as a whole: Earlier findings included about 120 million unique TCR beta sequences obtained from roughly 200 million T cells. The study's findings and limits: Analyzed later, association rates of TCRs varied across HLA loci, with DRB1 most and HLA-C fewest. It was taken for granted in presence/absence analyses that sequencing depth across donors was roughly uniform. Judged likely to be a sequencing artifact was a cluster of highly shared sequence variants.

The CDR3 runs to 14 residues. Trimming pared 4 bases from V and 3 bases from J, leaving 10 bases between. The germline gives CDR1 MNHEY, CDR2 SMNVEV (reference sequence). With regard to this clone: Its antigen is not known.

The PCR employed 60 Vbeta primers together with 13 Jbeta primers. The method was immunoSEQ multiplex PCR; TCRdb's version includes in-frame clones alone and lacks a portion of them. The table includes roughly 81,000 clones, about 80% detected once. The rearrangement uses TRBV27 and TRBJ1-5, with D unclear. The receptor was derived from a man younger than 40 in good health and CMV-seronegative. The sample was PBMCs. The DNA for the CDR3 is TGTGCCAGCAGTTCGGGTTTCGCCAATCAGCCCCAGCATTTT. Protein: CASSSGFANQPQHF.